This T cell receptor beta chain derives from a study of T cells in Graves' hyperthyroidism and ophthalmopathy. At the level of the study: Peripheral blood was taken when the disease was first diagnosed, before any treatment began.

In germline, CDR1 is MDHEN, CDR2 SYDVKM. The V end was cut by 7 bases, the J end by 0 bases, with 25 bases between. The CDR3 length is 19 residues. This clonotype was recorded many times. Its target is not known. Study-wide results and limits: Also found in blood were most expanded thyroid clonotypes above 0.001.

No progression to ophthalmopathy during 18 months of follow-up defined stable disease. Researchers took RNA transcripts and amplified the TCR beta CDR3 regions from them. HTBI primers drove first-round RT-PCR of the TCR CDR3. TCRdb called the multiplex PCR reads again in MiXCR, with one record for every CDR3 protein. The sample lists under 650,000 distinct CDR3 sequences, 15% to 20% seen once, with over 3.5% in the top ten. The V and J genes are TRBV28 and TRBJ1-5, with a tentative D call TRBD1 (6 bases). The sequenced sample was blood. This receptor was taken from a woman younger than 45 with Graves' hyperthyroidism. The DNA of the CDR3 is TGTGCCAGCACCCCGGAACAGGGACGTCGGACTTATAGCAATCAGCCCCAGCATTTT. It encodes CASTPEQGRRTYSNQPQHF.